This TCR beta chain was documented in a study of CD8 T cells in ankylosing spondylitis. Regarding the study as a whole: Clones linked with disease were CD8+ and fairly uncommon in the peripheral blood. Blood from ankylosing spondylitis patients appeared to carry a characteristic roughly eight-variant TCR beta motif. There was reportedly significant enrichment of clones that were disease-linked in matched ankylosing spondylitis synovial fluid.

Trimming shortened V by 5 bases and J by 4 bases, and 6 bases separated the two germline ends. Per germline, CDR1 MDHEN and CDR2 SYDVKM. The CDR3 sequence is 11 residues long. Quantitative barcoded 5'-RACE was used to prepare TCR beta libraries. Each CDR3 protein gets one entry after TCRdb re-called the 5' RACE reads with MiXCR. The sample holds roughly 230,000 distinct CDR3 sequences, 18% seen once. There are many counts of this clonotype. Its antigen is currently unknown. Sequenced material: blood, either unsorted or a sorted T cell fraction (not recorded which). The sequence was collected from a male donor with ankylosing spondylitis or in good health (not recorded which). The chain combines TRBV28 with TRBJ2-7; no definite D call. CDR3 in amino acids: CASSRSYEQYF. In nucleotides, the CDR3 is TGTGCCAGCAGTCGGAGTTACGAGCAGTACTTC.